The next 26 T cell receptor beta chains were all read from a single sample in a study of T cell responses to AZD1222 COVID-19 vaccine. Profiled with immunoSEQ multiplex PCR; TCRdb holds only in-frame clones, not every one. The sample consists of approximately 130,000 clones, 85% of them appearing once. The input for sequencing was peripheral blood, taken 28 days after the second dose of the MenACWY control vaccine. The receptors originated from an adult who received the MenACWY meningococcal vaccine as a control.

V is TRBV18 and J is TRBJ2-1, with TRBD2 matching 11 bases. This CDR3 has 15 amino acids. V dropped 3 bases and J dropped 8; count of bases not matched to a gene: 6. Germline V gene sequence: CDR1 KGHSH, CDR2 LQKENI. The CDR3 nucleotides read TGTGCCAGCTCACCTAGCGGGAGGGGAACGGATGAGCAGTTCTTC. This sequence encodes CASSPSGRGTDEQFF.

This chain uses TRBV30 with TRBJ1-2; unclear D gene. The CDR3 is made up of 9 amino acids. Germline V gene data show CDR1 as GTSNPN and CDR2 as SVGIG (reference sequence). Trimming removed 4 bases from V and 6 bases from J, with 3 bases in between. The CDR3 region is CAWNDGYTF. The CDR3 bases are TGTGCCTGGAATGATGGCTACACCTTC.

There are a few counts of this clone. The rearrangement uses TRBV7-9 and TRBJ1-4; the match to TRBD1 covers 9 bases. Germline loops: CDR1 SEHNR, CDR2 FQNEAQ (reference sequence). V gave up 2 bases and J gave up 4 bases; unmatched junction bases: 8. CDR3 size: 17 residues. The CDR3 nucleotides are TGTGCCAGCAGCTTAAACTCCGGGACAGGGTATAATGAAAAACTGTTTTTT. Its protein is CASSLNSGTGYNEKLFF.

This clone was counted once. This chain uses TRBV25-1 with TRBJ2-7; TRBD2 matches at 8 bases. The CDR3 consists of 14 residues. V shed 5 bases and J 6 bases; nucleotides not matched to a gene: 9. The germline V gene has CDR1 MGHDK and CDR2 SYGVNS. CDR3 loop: CASSWSGRGFEQYF. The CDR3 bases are TGTGCCAGCAGTTGGAGCGGGAGAGGGTTCGAGCAGTACTTC.

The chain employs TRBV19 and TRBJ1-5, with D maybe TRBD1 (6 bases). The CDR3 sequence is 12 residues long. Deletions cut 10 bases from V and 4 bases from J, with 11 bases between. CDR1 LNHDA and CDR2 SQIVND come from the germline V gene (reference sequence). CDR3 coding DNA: TGTGCCACTAAGGGGGGAAATCAGCCCCAGCATTTT. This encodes CATKGGNQPQHF.

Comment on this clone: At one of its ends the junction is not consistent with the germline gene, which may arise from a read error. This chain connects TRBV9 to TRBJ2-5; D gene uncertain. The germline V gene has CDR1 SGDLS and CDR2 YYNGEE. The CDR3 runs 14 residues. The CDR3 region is CASSVGSLQGTQYF. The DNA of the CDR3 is TGTGCCAGCAGCGTAGGGTCCTTACAAGGGACCCAGTACTTC.

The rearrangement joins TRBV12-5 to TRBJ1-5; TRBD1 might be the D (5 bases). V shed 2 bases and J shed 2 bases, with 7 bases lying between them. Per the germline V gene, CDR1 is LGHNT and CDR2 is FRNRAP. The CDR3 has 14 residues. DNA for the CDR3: TGTGCTAGTGGTTTGTTGGGGGGCAATCAGCCCCAGCATTTT. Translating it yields CASGLLGGNQPQHF.

The CDR3 loop is CASSYSPGPLYQPQHF. The CDR3 nucleotides are TGTGCCAGCAGTTACTCGCCGGGACCCCTGTATCAGCCCCAGCATTTT. V usage is TRBV6-5 and J usage is TRBJ1-5, with D perhaps matching TRBD1 (5 bases). Germline V gives CDR1 MNHEY, CDR2 SVGAGI. Trimming removed 0 bases at V and 5 bases at J, with 14 bases between. The length of the CDR3 is 16 residues.

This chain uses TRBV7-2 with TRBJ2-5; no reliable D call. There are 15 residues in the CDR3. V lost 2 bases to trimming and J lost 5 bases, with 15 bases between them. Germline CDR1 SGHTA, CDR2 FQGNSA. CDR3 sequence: CASSLSLILLETQYF. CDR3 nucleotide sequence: TGTGCCAGCAGCTTATCCTTGATACTGCTGGAGACCCAGTACTTC.

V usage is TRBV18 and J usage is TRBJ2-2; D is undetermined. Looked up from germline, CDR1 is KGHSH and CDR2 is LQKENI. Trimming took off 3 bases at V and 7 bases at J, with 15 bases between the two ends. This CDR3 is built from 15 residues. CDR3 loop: CASSPYTVFGGELFF. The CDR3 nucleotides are TGTGCCAGCTCACCTTACACGGTGTTTGGCGGGGAGCTGTTTTTT.

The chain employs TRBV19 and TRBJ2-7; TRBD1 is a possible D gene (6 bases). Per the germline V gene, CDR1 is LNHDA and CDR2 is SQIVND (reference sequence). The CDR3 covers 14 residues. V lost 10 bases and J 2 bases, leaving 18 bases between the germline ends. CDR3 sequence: CATTSGTRAYEQYF. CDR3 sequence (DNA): TGTGCCACTACGTCTGGGACACGCGCCTACGAGCAGTACTTC.

CDR3: CASRVRQGGYEAFF. DNA for the CDR3: TGTGCCAGCAGAGTAAGGCAGGGGGGCTATGAAGCTTTCTTT. The chain has TRBV6-5 and TRBJ1-1, with 7 bases matching TRBD1. Germline V lookup: CDR1 MNHEY, CDR2 SVGAGI. This CDR3 has 14 amino acids. Trimming removed 6 bases from V and 7 bases from J; junction bases left unmatched: 11.

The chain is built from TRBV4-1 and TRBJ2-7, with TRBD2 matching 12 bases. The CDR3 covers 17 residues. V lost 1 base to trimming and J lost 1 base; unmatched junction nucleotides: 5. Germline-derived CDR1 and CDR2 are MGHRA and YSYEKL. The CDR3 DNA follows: TGCGCCAGCAGCCAAGGGACTAGCGGGACCTCGTCCTACGAGCAGTACTTC. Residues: CASSQGTSGTSSYEQYF.

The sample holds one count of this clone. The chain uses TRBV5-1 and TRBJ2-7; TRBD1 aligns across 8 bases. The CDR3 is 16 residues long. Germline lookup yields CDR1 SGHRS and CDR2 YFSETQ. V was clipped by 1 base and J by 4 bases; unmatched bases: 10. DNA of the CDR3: TGCGCCAGCAGCTTGCTTCCGACAGGGGCGCCATACGAGCAGTACGTC. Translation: CASSLLPTGAPYEQYV.

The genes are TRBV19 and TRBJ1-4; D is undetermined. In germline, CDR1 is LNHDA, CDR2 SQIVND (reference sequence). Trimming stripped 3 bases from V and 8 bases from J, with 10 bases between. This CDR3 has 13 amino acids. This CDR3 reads CASSIGVGEKLFF. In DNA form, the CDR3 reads TGTGCCAGTAGTATCGGGGTAGGGGAAAAACTGTTTTTT.

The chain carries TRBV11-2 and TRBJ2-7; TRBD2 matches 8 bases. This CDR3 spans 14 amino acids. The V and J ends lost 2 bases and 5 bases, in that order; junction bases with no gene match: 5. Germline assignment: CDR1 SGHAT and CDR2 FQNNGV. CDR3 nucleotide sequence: TGTGCCAGCAGCTTAAGCGGGAGTAGGAACGAGCAGTACTTC. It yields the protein CASSLSGSRNEQYF. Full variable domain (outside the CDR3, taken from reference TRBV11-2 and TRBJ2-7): EAGVAQSPRYKIIEKRQSVAFWCNPISGHATLYWYQQILGQGPKLLIQFQNNGVVDDSQLPKDRFSAERLKGVDSTLKIQPAKLEDSAVYLCASSLSGSRNEQYFGPGTRLTVT.

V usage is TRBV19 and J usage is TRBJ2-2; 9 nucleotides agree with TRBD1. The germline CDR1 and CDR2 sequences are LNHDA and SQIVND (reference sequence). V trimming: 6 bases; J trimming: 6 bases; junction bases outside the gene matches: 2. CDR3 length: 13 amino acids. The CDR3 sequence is CASSWTGAGELFF. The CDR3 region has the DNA TGTGCCAGTAGCTGGACAGGGGCCGGGGAGCTGTTTTTT.

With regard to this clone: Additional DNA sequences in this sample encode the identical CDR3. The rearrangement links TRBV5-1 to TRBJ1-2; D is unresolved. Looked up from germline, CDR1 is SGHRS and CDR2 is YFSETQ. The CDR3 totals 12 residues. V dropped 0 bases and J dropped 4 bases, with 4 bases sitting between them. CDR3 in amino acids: CASSLEGYGYTF. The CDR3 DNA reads TGCGCCAGCAGCTTGGAAGGCTATGGCTACACCTTC.

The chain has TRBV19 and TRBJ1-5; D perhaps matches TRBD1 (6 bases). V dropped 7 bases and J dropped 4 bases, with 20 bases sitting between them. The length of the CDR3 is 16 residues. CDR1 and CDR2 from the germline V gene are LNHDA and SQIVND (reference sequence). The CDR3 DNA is TGTGCCAGTACCGCAAGGGGGGGGATCGGGAATCAGCCCCAGCATTTT. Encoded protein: CASTARGGIGNQPQHF. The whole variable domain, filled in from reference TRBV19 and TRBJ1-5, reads DGGITQSPKYLFRKEGQNVTLSCEQNLNHDAMYWYRQDPGQGLRLIYYSQIVNDFQKGDIAEGYSVSREKKESFPLTVTSAQKNPTAFYLCASTARGGIGNQPQHFGDGTRLSIL.

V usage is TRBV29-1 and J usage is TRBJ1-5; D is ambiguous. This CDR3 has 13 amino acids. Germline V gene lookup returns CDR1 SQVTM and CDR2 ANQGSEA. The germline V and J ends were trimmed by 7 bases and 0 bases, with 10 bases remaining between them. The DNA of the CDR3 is TGCAGCGCCTCAGAAAGTAGCAATCAGCCCCAGCATTTT. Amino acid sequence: CSASESSNQPQHF.

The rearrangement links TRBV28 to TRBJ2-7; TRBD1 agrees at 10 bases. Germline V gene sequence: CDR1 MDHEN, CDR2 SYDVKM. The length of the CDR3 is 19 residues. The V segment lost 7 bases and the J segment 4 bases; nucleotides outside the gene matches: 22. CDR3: CASNEPGQGPGVSFYEQYF. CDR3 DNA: TGTGCCAGCAACGAACCGGGACAGGGGCCGGGGGTTTCCTTTTACGAGCAGTACTTC.

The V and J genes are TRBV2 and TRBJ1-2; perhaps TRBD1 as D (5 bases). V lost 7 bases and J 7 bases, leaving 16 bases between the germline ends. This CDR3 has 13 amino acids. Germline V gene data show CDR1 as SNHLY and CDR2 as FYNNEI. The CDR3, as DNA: TGTGCCAGCATGGGGGACCCAAGTGGTGGCTACACCTTC. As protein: CASMGDPSGGYTF.

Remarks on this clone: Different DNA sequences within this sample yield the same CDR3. The chain's CDR3 is CSVGQSMNTEAFF. The DNA of the CDR3 is TGCAGCGTGGGACAGTCCATGAACACTGAAGCTTTCTTT. This chain uses TRBV29-1 with TRBJ1-1, with 7 positions matching TRBD1. The CDR3 covers 13 residues. V shed 6 bases and J 0 bases; nucleotides not matched to a gene: 4. CDR1 and CDR2 (germline): SQVTM, ANQGSEA.

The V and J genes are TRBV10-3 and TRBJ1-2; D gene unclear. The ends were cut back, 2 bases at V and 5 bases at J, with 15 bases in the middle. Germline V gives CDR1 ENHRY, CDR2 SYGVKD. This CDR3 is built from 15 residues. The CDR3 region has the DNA TGTGCCATCAGTGAGGGAGGGAAACTTGCTTATGGCTACACCTTC. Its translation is CAISEGGKLAYGYTF.

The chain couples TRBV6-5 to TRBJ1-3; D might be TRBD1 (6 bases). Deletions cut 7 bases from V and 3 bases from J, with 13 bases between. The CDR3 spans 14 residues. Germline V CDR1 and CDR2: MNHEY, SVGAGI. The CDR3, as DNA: TGTGCCAGCACCCCCCGACAGGTTGGAAACACCATATATTTT. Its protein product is CASTPRQVGNTIYF.

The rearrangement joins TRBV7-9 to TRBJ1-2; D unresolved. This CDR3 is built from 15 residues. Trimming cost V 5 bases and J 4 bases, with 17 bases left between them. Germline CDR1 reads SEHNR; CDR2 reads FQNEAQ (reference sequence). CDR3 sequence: CASSRLGGSAYGYTF. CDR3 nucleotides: TGTGCCAGCAGCCGCCTCGGTGGGTCAGCCTATGGCTACACCTTC. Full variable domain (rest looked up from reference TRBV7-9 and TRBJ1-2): DTGVSQNPRHKITKRGQNVTFRCDPISEHNRLYWYRQTLGQGPEFLTYFQNEAQLEKSRLLSDRFSAERPKGSFSTLEIQRTEQGDSAMYLCASSRLGGSAYGYTFGSGTRLTVV.